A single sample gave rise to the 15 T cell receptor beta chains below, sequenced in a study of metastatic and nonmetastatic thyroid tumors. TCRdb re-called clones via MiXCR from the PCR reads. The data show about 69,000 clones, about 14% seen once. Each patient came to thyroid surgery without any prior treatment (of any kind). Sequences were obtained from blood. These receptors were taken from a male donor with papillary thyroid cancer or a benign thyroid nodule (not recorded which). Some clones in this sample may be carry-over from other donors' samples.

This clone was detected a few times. The CDR3 loop is CSARRTGGCGAEAFF. CDR3 DNA: TGCAGTGCTAGACGGACAGGGGGGTGTGGGGCTGAAGCTTTCTTT. This chain connects TRBV20-1 to TRBJ1-1; 10 bases fit TRBD1. The CDR3 covers 15 residues. The V and J ends lost 2 bases and 6 bases, in that order; junction bases with no gene match: 9. Germline assignment: CDR1 DFQATT and CDR2 SNEGSKA (reference sequence).

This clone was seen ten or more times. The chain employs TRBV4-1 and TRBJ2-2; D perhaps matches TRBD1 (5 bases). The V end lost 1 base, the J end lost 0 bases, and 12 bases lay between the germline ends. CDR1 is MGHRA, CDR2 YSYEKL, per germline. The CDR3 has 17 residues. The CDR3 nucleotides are TGCGCCAGCAGCCAAGGCGTAAGGACAACGAACACCGGGGAGCTGTTTTTT. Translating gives CASSQGVRTTNTGELFF.

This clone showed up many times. The CDR3, as DNA: TGTGCCAGCTCACCACCGGGTGCAGAGACCCAGTACTTC. This gives the protein CASSPPGAETQYF. This chain links TRBV18 with TRBJ2-5; D is unclear. The CDR3 runs to 13 residues. CDR1 and CDR2 (germline): KGHSH, LQKENI. Trimming removed 0 bases from V and 4 bases from J, with 6 bases in between.

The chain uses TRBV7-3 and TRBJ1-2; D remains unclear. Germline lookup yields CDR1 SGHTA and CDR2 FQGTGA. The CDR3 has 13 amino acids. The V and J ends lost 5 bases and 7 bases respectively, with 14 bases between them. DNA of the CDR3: TGTGCCAGCAGCCTCCCGGGTCTGGCTGGCTACACCTTC. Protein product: CASSLPGLAGYTF. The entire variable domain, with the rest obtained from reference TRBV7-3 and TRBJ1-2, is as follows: GAGVSQTPSNKVTEKGKYVELRCDPISGHTALYWYRQSLGQGPEFLIYFQGTGAADDSGLPNDRFFAVRPEGSVSTLKIQRTERGDSAVYLCASSLPGLAGYTFGSGTRLTVV.

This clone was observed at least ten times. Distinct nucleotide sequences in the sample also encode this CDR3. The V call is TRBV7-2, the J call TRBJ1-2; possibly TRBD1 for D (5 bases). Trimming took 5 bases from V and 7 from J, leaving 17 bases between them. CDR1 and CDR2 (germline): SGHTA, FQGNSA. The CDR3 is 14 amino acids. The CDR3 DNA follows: TGTGCCAGCAGCCCCCCCTCCAGGGACGGTGGCTACACCTTC. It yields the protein CASSPPSRDGGYTF.

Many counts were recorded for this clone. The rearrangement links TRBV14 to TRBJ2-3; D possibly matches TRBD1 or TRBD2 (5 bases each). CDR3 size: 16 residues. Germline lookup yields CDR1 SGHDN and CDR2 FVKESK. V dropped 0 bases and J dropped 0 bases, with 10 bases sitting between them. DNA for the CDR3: TGTGCCAGCAGCCAAGATGGGGGAACTAGCACAGATACGCAGTATTTT. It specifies CASSQDGGTSTDTQYF.

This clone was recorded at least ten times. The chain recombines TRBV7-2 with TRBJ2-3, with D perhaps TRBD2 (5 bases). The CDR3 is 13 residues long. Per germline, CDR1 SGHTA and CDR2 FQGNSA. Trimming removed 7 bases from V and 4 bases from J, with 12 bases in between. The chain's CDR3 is CASTQWGADTQYF. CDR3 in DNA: TGTGCCAGCACCCAATGGGGAGCAGATACGCAGTATTTT. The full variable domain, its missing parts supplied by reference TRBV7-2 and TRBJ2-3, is GAGVSQSPSNKVTEKGKDVELRCDPISGHTALYWYRQSLGQGLEFLIYFQGNSAPDKSGLPSDRFSAERTGGSVSTLTIQRTQQEDSAVYLCASTQWGADTQYFGPGTRLTVL.

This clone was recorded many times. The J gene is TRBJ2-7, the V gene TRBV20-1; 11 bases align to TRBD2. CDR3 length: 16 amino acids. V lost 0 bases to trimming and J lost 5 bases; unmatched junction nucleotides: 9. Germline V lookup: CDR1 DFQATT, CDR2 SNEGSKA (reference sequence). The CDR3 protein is CSARDLLAGGLDEQYV. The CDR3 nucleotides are TGCAGTGCTAGAGATCTCCTAGCGGGAGGATTGGACGAGCAGTACGTC.

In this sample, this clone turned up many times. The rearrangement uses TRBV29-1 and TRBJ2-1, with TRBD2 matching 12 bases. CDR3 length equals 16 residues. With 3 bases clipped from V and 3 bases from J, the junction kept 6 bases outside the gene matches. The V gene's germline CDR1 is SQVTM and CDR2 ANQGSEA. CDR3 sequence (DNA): TGCAGCGTTGAGCTAGCGGGAGGGCCCTTCTACAATGAGCAGTTCTTC. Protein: CSVELAGGPFYNEQFF.

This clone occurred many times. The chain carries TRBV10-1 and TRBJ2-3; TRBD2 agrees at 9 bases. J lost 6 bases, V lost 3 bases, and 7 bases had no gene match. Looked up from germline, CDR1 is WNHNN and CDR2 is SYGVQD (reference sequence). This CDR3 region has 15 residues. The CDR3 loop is CASSEASGAFDTQYF. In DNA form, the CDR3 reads TGCGCCAGCAGTGAAGCTAGCGGGGCCTTTGATACGCAGTATTTT.

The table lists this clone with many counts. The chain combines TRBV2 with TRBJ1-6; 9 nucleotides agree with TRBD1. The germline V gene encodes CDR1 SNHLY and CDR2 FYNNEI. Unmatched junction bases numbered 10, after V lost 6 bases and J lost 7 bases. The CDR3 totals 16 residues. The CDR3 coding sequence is TGTGCCAGCAGCGCCCAGGGACAGGGCGTCAATTCACCCCTCCACTTT. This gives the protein CASSAQGQGVNSPLHF.

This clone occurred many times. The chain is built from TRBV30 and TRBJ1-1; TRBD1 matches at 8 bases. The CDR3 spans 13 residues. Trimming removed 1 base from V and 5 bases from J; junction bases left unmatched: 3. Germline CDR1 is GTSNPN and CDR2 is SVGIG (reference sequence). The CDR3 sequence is CAWSGQGITEAFF. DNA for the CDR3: TGTGCCTGGAGTGGACAGGGGATAACTGAAGCTTTCTTT. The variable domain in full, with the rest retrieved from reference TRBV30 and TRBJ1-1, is SQTIHQWPATLVQPVGSPLSLECTVEGTSNPNLYWYRQAAGRGLQLLFYSVGIGQISSEVPQNLSASRPQDRQFILSSKKLLLSDSGFYLCAWSGQGITEAFFGQGTRLTVV.

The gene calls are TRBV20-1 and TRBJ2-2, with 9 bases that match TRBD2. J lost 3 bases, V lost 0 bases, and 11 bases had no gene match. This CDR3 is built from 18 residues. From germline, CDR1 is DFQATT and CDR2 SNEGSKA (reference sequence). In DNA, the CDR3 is TGCAGTGCTAGAGATCTCCTAGCGGGGTGGCCGTACACCGGGGAGCTGTTTTTT. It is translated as CSARDLLAGWPYTGELFF.

CDR3 coding DNA: TGTGCCAGCAGTCCCAACTACTTAACTAGCGGGAGGGCGAACACCGGGGAGCTGTTTTTT. Protein: CASSPNYLTSGRANTGELFF. The V call is TRBV6-2 or TRBV6-3, the J call TRBJ2-2; 13 bases fit TRBD2. CDR1 and CDR2 (germline): MNHEY, SVGEGT. The CDR3 totals 20 residues. Trimming took 5 bases from V and 0 from J; bases not matched to a gene: 12.

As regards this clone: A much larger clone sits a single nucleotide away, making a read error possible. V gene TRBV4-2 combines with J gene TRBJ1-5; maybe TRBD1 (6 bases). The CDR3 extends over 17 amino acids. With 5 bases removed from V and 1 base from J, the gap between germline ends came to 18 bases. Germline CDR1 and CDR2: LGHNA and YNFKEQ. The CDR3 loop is CASSDDRWRFSNQPQHF. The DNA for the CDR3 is TGTGCCAGCAGCGACGACAGGTGGCGATTCAGCAATCAGCCCCAGCATTTT.